Listed below are T cell receptor beta chains from one sample, sequenced in a study of cytotoxic CD8 clonotypes in ibrutinib-treated CLL. Repertoires were generated with immunoSEQ multiplex PCR, while TCRdb's copy carries only in-frame clones and drops some. Among some 200,000 clones listed, roughly 77% were seen once. This sample comprised PBMCs, obtained after 12 months of ibrutinib treatment. Receptor source: a human donor with chronic lymphocytic leukemia. CDR3s include the opening cysteine and the closing phenylalanine or tryptophan. The order of the fields is clone size, J gene, V gene, CDR3 protein. Clone size appears in some rows only: once, few, many, or a class for an expanded clone.

-	TRBJ2-7	TRBV25-1	CASRGTSGRGPYF
-	TRBJ2-3	TRBV7-9	CASSSQTQYF
-	TRBJ1-2	TRBV11-2	CASSSLTGARNYGYTF
many	TRBJ2-1	TRBV19	CASSTGQGANIEQFF
-	TRBJ1-2	TRBV18	CASSARTGKDYGYTF
-	TRBJ1-2	TRBV4-1	CASSQAGTGSNYGYTF
-	TRBJ2-1	TRBV9	CASSVRDRPYNEQFF
-	TRBJ2-5	TRBV29-1	CSVRTAASGRALGTQYF
-	TRBJ1-2	TRBV27	CASSTRGVNYGYTF
-	TRBJ2-3	TRBV28	CASSGGGSGRTDTQYF
-	TRBJ1-5	TRBV11-2	CASSLMDSNQPQHF
once	TRBJ2-7	TRBV30	CAWSTPYNEQYF
-	TRBJ1-6	TRBV7-2	CASTKEALSSYNSPLHF
few	TRBJ1-1	TRBV6-5	CASSPAQGRNTEAFF
-	TRBJ2-5	TRBV5-6	CASSFRHHRETQYF
-	TRBJ2-5	TRBV11-2	CASFGRFPPGTQYF
-	TRBJ1-1	TRBV7-2	CASSSHRVSTEAFF
-	TRBJ2-7	TRBV2	CASRAFGGARGEQYF
few	TRBJ1-4	TRBV11-1	CASSSGSIRDYWNEKLFF
-	TRBJ2-2	TRBV5-1	CASSLAVGTGELFF
few	TRBJ2-3	TRBV7-8	CASSLVQYTDTDTQYF
-	TRBJ2-4	TRBV18	CASSQQGSGDIQYF
-	TRBJ2-7	TRBV6-5	CASSLIGTRNEQYF
-	TRBJ1-5	TRBV15	CATSSGGGTQPQHF
-	TRBJ1-3	TRBV27	CASSAAGQSSGNTIYF
-	TRBJ2-7	TRBV7-6	CASSIQGAFAEQYF
once	TRBJ1-2	TRBV29-1	CSVERAANYGYTF
few	TRBJ1-5	TRBV25-1	CASSGQGASQPQHF
few	TRBJ2-7	TRBV11-2	CASSTPSGRGEQYF
-	TRBJ2-7	TRBV18	CASSPYREYEQYF
few	TRBJ2-1	TRBV7-2	CASSLGGSGRYNEQFF
few	TRBJ1-2	TRBV30	CACVWAYGYTF
-	TRBJ2-2	TRBV15	CATSNLPGELFF
-	TRBJ2-3	TRBV9	CASSDQPHISTDTQYF
few	TRBJ2-7	TRBV9	CASSARDSSSYEQYF
-	TRBJ2-3	TRBV7-2	CASSSRLALSTDTQYF
-	TRBJ1-1	TRBV25-1	CASSRGAGGIFSQAFF
many	TRBJ1-1	TRBV14	CASSQGQGKNTEAFF
-	TRBJ2-7	TRBV6-6	CASSPVAGGHYEQYF
once	TRBJ2-3	TRBV29-1	CSVELGKDTQYF
-	TRBJ1-3	TRBV29-1	CSVRRQSGKAIYF
-	TRBJ2-1	TRBV4-2	CASSQGPGLAVEGEQFF
-	TRBJ1-1	TRBV30	CAWSAARKAFF
-	TRBJ2-2	TRBV2	CASKGVASAGELFF
once	TRBJ2-7	TRBV7-2	CASSLMGRTYEQYF
-	TRBJ2-3	TRBV5-6	CASSLGGPFSTDTQYF
-	TRBJ2-1	TRBV9	CASSALGTGRYNEQFF
-	TRBJ1-3	TRBV7-2	CASRPPPGNTIYF
-	TRBJ1-2	TRBV18	CASSPGQGENGYTF
-	TRBJ2-7	TRBV9	CASSPTVSYEQYF
-	TRBJ1-4	TRBV5-4	CASSLGRHGTGLEKLFF
-	TRBJ2-1	TRBV7-6	CASSLLTGSSYNEQFF
few	TRBJ1-1	TRBV18	CASSPDMNTEAFF
few	TRBJ2-3	TRBV30	CAWKRRTSGFFDTQYF
-	TRBJ1-1	TRBV30	CAWERRAEAFF
-	TRBJ2-1	TRBV7-3	CASSQRETSGSRNEQFF
-	TRBJ2-5	TRBV6-5	CASRTGTSGTREHF
-	TRBJ1-1	TRBV18	CASSPPGSNTEAFF
few	TRBJ1-2	TRBV19	CASSTGQNYGYTF
-	TRBJ2-3	TRBV7-3	CASSLRTGGTDTQYF